What follows are 5 T cell receptor beta chains derived from one specimen sequenced in a study of Graves' ophthalmopathy and Graves' hyperthyroidism (dated by TCRdb to between 2018 and 2020). Sequencing took place on an Illumina HiSeq 2000. For repertoire sequencing, the TCR beta CDR3 regions were amplified from RNA transcripts. The first round of RT-PCR was done with HTBI primers and the Qiagen OneStep RT-PCR kit, and was followed by a second round of multiplex PCR, then size selection and purification. TCRdb reworked the public reads: Q25 trimming with fastp, MiXCR clone assembly, productive beta chains retained. Each CDR3 protein gets just one entry, which takes the most common genes and DNA from the rows behind it. The sample table shows just over 600,000 distinct CDR3 sequences, and around a fifth are seen once. In total, the top ten clones hold more than 5.5% of the sample. The sequenced material came from peripheral blood. All receptors derive from a woman younger than 30 with stable Graves' hyperthyroidism. Some clones in this sample may be carry-over from other donors' samples. Donor details come from another sample of the same person, matched by shared clones.

This clonotype was seen a few times. V and J are TRBV15 and TRBJ2-2; D is perhaps TRBD1 or TRBD2 (5 bases each). The CDR3 is made up of 14 amino acids. With 8 bases removed from V and 5 bases from J, the gap between germline ends came to 15 bases. The germline gives CDR1 LNHNV, CDR2 YYDKDF (reference sequence). This CDR3 is CATGAGRETGELFF. CDR3 coding DNA: TGTGCCACCGGGGCTGGGAGAGAAACCGGGGAGCTGTTTTTT.

This clonotype was observed many times. In nucleotides, the CDR3 is TGCGCCAGCAGCCAAGATAGGACAATCTCTGGAAACACCATATATTTT. It specifies CASSQDRTISGNTIYF. The rearrangement uses TRBV4-1 and TRBJ1-3; tentatively, D is TRBD1 (5 bases). CDR3 length: 16 residues. CDR1 and CDR2 (germline): MGHRA, YSYEKL. V lost 0 bases and J 0 bases, leaving 9 bases between the germline ends.

This clonotype was counted ten times or more. The V call is TRBV5-6, the J call TRBJ2-7, with 10 bases lining up with TRBD1. From germline, CDR1 is SGHDT and CDR2 YYEEEE. CDR3 length equals 15 residues. V was clipped by 3 bases and J by 3 bases; unmatched bases: 6. CDR3 nucleotide sequence: TGTGCCAGCAGCTACCGGGACAGGGGATTCTACGAGCAGTACTTC. This translates into CASSYRDRGFYEQYF. Full variable domain (rest looked up from reference TRBV5-6 and TRBJ2-7): DAGVTQSPTHLIKTRGQQVTLRCSPKSGHDTVSWYQQALGQGPQFIFQYYEEEERQRGNFPDRFSGHQFPNYSSELNVNALLLGDSALYLCASSYRDRGFYEQYFGPGTRLTVT.

V usage is TRBV28 and J usage is TRBJ2-5, with 10 bases identical to TRBD1. With 9 bases clipped from V and 3 bases from J, the junction kept 7 bases outside the gene matches. Per germline, CDR1 MDHEN and CDR2 SYDVKM. There are 14 residues in the CDR3. CDR3 sequence reads: CARPRDRGKETQYF. In DNA, the CDR3 is TGTGCCAGACCCCGGGACAGGGGAAAAGAGACCCAGTACTTC.

This clonotype was observed at least ten times. The chain couples TRBV6-1 to TRBJ1-5; possibly TRBD1 for D (5 bases). Germline V gives CDR1 MNHNS, CDR2 SASEGT. The CDR3 spans 16 residues. Trimming removed 6 bases from V and 2 bases from J, with 17 bases in between. The CDR3: CASRNPHRLGNQPQHF. DNA of the CDR3: TGTGCCAGCAGAAATCCCCACAGGCTCGGCAATCAGCCCCAGCATTTT.